Each of the 18 T cell receptor beta chains below was sequenced from the same sample in a study of control samples from healthy donors and cancer patients. Clones were sequenced by immunoSEQ multiplex PCR, and TCRdb holds only the in-frame ones, with some missing. This table holds some 110,000 clones, around 91% found once. Sequenced material: PBMCs. All receptors come from a woman between 50 and 59 years old with colorectal cancer.

The chain links TRBV5-1 to TRBJ1-2; 9 bases agree with TRBD1. The V gene end was trimmed by 4 bases and the J gene end by 8 bases; junction bases not matched to a gene: 9. The CDR3 is made up of 14 amino acids. Germline CDR1 is SGHRS and CDR2 is YFSETQ. The CDR3 nucleotides read TGCGCCAGCAGCCTCGGGACAGGGAACGTGGGCTACACCTTC. Residues: CASSLGTGNVGYTF.

This chain links TRBV15 with TRBJ1-2; unclear D gene. Per the germline V gene, CDR1 is LNHNV and CDR2 is YYDKDF (reference sequence). The CDR3 runs 13 residues. The germline V and J ends were trimmed by 4 bases and 3 bases, with 9 bases remaining between them. The CDR3 nucleotides read TGTGCCACCAGCATCGAAAGGTACTATGGCTACACCTTC. Protein sequence: CATSIERYYGYTF.

The table lists this clone with a count of one. J is TRBJ2-5 and V is TRBV2; 9 nucleotides match TRBD2. This CDR3 has 16 amino acids. J was trimmed by 4 bases and V by 0 bases; bases with no gene match: 6. Germline V lookup: CDR1 SNHLY, CDR2 FYNNEI. The CDR3 loop reads CASSEARYSGGETQYF. The CDR3 DNA is TGTGCCAGCAGTGAAGCACGATATAGCGGGGGAGAGACCCAGTACTTC.

The rearrangement uses TRBV30 and TRBJ1-1; D not certain. There are 11 residues in the CDR3. The ends were cut back, 3 bases at V and 5 bases at J, with 7 bases in the middle. The germline V gene encodes CDR1 GTSNPN and CDR2 SVGIG (reference sequence). The CDR3 loop reads CAWRSGTEAFF. CDR3 bases: TGTGCCTGGAGGTCCGGGACTGAAGCTTTCTTT.

DNA for the CDR3: TGTGCCAGCTCACCACAGGGACAGGGGGCTAACGAGCAGTACTTC. It yields the protein CASSPQGQGANEQYF. The chain joins TRBV18 to TRBJ2-7; 12 bases align to TRBD1. J was trimmed by 5 bases and V by 1 base; bases with no gene match: 3. Germline V gene sequence: CDR1 KGHSH, CDR2 LQKENI. The CDR3 covers 15 residues. Full variable domain (remainder filled in from reference TRBV18 and TRBJ2-7): NAGVMQNPRHLVRRRGQEARLRCSPMKGHSHVYWYRQLPEEGLKFMVYLQKENIIDESGMPKERFSAEFPKEGPSILRIQQVVRGDSAAYFCASSPQGQGANEQYFGPGTRLTVT.

With regard to this clone: The same CDR3 is also encoded by other DNA sequences in this sample. The chain carries TRBV5-5 and TRBJ2-7; 12 nucleotides align to TRBD1. This CDR3 region has 17 residues. Germline trimming cut 5 bases from V and 7 bases from J; bases unmatched to any gene: 16. Per germline, CDR1 SGHKS and CDR2 YYEKEE (reference sequence). The chain's CDR3 is CASSQNHPGQGAQEQYF. The DNA of the CDR3 is TGTGCCAGCAGTCAAAACCATCCGGGACAGGGGGCCCAAGAGCAGTACTTC.

The V and J genes are TRBV28 and TRBJ1-1; D not certain. The length of the CDR3 is 13 residues. The germline V and J ends were trimmed by 3 bases and 1 base, with 6 bases remaining between them. From germline, CDR1 is MDHEN and CDR2 SYDVKM. Written as DNA, the CDR3 is TGTGCCAGCAGTTTCCGGTGGAACACTGAAGCTTTCTTT. This gives the protein CASSFRWNTEAFF.

The V gene is TRBV28, the J gene TRBJ1-5; a possible D gene is TRBD1 (5 bases). V was cut by 4 bases and J by 3 bases, with 13 bases left in between. This CDR3 comprises 15 residues. In germline, CDR1 is MDHEN, CDR2 SYDVKM. The CDR3 here is CASSSPDTYNQPQHF. The CDR3 DNA reads as TGTGCCAGCAGTTCCCCGGACACTTACAATCAGCCCCAGCATTTT. Variable domain in full (rest from reference TRBV28 and TRBJ1-5): DVKVTQSSRYLVKRTGEKVFLECVQDMDHENMFWYRQDPGLGLRLIYFSYDVKMKEKGDIPEGYSVSREKKERFSLILESASTNQTSMYLCASSSPDTYNQPQHFGDGTRLSIL.

The chain employs TRBV14 and TRBJ1-1; no firm D call. The germline V and J ends were trimmed by 4 bases and 3 bases, with 9 bases remaining between them. CDR3 length: 13 amino acids. The V gene's germline CDR1 is SGHDN and CDR2 FVKESK. CDR3 nucleotides: TGTGCCAGCAGCCTGGAAGAGCACACTGAAGCTTTCTTT. Translation gives CASSLEEHTEAFF.

As DNA, the CDR3 is TGCGCCAGCAGCTCCAACGGAGGCGAGCAGTACTTC. This gives the protein CASSSNGGEQYF. The genes are TRBV5-1 and TRBJ2-7; possibly TRBD2 for D (5 bases). The CDR3 covers 12 residues. V lost 3 bases to trimming and J lost 6 bases, with 10 bases between them. Germline V CDR1 and CDR2: SGHRS, YFSETQ.

The chain joins TRBV6-5 to TRBJ2-7; D is possibly TRBD1 or TRBD2 (6 bases each). The germline V gene has CDR1 MNHEY and CDR2 SVGAGI. The CDR3 has 16 amino acids. Between the trimmed V and J ends, which lost 2 bases and 5 bases, there was a span of 19 bases. The CDR3 protein is CASSYGLGGGSHEQYF. The CDR3 DNA sequence: TGTGCCAGCAGTTACGGCTTGGGGGGCGGGTCACACGAGCAGTACTTC.

This clone was seen only once. The junction departs from germline at one end; a sequencing error may be responsible. V is TRBV5-1 and J is TRBJ2-5; possible D gene TRBD1, 5 bases. CDR3 size: 15 residues. CDR1 and CDR2 (germline): SGHRS, YFSETQ. CDR3 amino acids: CASSLFVSTVEAQYF. CDR3 coding DNA: TGCGCCAGCAGCTTGTTTGTTTCGACAGTAGAGGCCCAGTACTTC. Full variable domain (remainder filled in from reference TRBV5-1 and TRBJ2-5): KAGVTQTPRYLIKTRGQQVTLSCSPISGHRSVSWYQQTPGQGLQFLFEYFSETQRNKGNFPGRFSGRQFSNSRSEMNVSTLELGDSALYLCASSLFVSTVEAQYFGPGTRLLVL.

The CDR3 region has the DNA TGTGCCAGCACCCCCCAGTGGCGGGGAGAGACCCAGTACTTC. It yields the protein CASTPQWRGETQYF. V usage is TRBV6-5 and J usage is TRBJ2-5; maybe TRBD2 (6 bases). Per the germline V gene, CDR1 is MNHEY and CDR2 is SVGAGI. The CDR3 loop spans 14 amino acids. V lost 7 bases and J lost 4, with 16 bases in between.

Only one count was recorded for this clone. CDR3 nucleotide sequence: TGTGCCAGCAGCTTATTTCAGGGCGAGCAGTACTTC. It encodes CASSLFQGEQYF. This rearrangement joins TRBV7-9 to TRBJ2-7, with D tentatively TRBD1 (5 bases). Per germline, CDR1 SEHNR and CDR2 FQNEAQ (reference sequence). V shed 2 bases and J shed 6 bases, with 8 bases lying between them. The CDR3 is 12 residues long. The entire variable domain, with the rest obtained from reference TRBV7-9 and TRBJ2-7, is as follows: DTGVSQNPRHKITKRGQNVTFRCDPISEHNRLYWYRQTLGQGPEFLTYFQNEAQLEKSRLLSDRFSAERPKGSFSTLEIQRTEQGDSAMYLCASSLFQGEQYFGPGTRLTVT.

For the CDR3, the DNA is TGTGCCAGTACCATTACAGGGGAAAATGAAAAACTGTTTTTT. As protein: CASTITGENEKLFF. The V gene is TRBV19, the J gene TRBJ1-4; 7 bases align to TRBD1. Per the germline V gene, CDR1 is LNHDA and CDR2 is SQIVND (reference sequence). The ends lost 7 bases at V and 5 bases at J; junction bases unmatched: 7. There are 14 residues in the CDR3.

V usage is TRBV5-1 and J usage is TRBJ1-6; 7 bases match TRBD1. With 4 bases clipped from V and 5 bases from J, the junction kept 6 bases outside the gene matches. The CDR3 is 15 residues long. Looked up from germline, CDR1 is SGHRS and CDR2 is YFSETQ. CDR3 region: CASSTTGTDNSPLHF. The CDR3 DNA reads as TGCGCCAGCAGCACCACCGGGACAGATAATTCACCCCTCCACTTT.

The chain uses TRBV3-1 (or the pseudogene TRBV3-2) and TRBJ1-4; D call uncertain. Trimming stripped 6 bases from V and 2 bases from J, with 1 base between. CDR1 and CDR2 (germline): LGHDT, YNNKEL (reference sequence). This CDR3 is built from 11 residues. This CDR3 is CASRTNEKLFF. In DNA, the CDR3 is TGTGCCAGCAGGACTAATGAAAAACTGTTTTTT.

The chain combines TRBV4-1 with TRBJ1-4, with D unresolved. The CDR3 has 15 residues. Germline CDR1 MGHRA, CDR2 YSYEKL. With 3 bases removed from V and 8 bases from J, the gap between germline ends came to 16 bases. This chain's CDR3 is CASSQFLGPGEKLFF. The CDR3 DNA reads TGCGCCAGCAGCCAGTTTCTCGGCCCGGGGGAAAAACTGTTTTTT.